These 23 T cell receptor beta chains were all obtained from the same sample, sequenced in a study of human T cells and chemical hapten exposure. TCRdb ran MiXCR on the RACE reads and lists one entry per CDR3 protein. The data contain just over 80,000 distinct CDR3 sequences, about 10% of them seen just once; the ten biggest clones take up about 4.2%. Regarding time point: patch test 1, 2 weeks after DPC sensitization. Treatment here: therapeutic diphenylcyclopropenone sensitization with weekly scalp DPC. The sequencing here drew on whole blood, taken in connection with sensitization to the hapten diphenylcyclopropenone (DPC). The receptors were sampled from a woman aged 45-60 years with alopecia areata. Some clones in this sample may be carry-over from other donors' samples.

This clonotype showed up just a few times. V usage is TRBV4-2 and J usage is TRBJ2-2, with 8 bases that match TRBD1. Trimming removed 4 bases from V and 7 bases from J; junction bases left unmatched: 8. CDR1 is LGHNA and CDR2 is YNFKEQ in the germline V gene. The CDR3 loop spans 15 amino acids. The DNA for the CDR3 is TGTGCCAGCAGCCTATCGGACAGGGAGGACGGGGAGCTGTTTTTT. This sequence encodes CASSLSDREDGELFF.

This clonotype was seen at least ten times. This chain connects TRBV20-1 to TRBJ1-2, with a weak D call TRBD1 (6 bases). Germline V gene data show CDR1 as DFQATT and CDR2 as SNEGSKA (reference sequence). V was cut by 1 base and J by 5 bases, with 14 bases left in between. The CDR3 is made up of 14 amino acids. The CDR3 region is CSARVPGAGYGYTF. The CDR3 coding sequence is TGCAGTGCTAGAGTCCCGGGGGCGGGATATGGCTACACCTTC.

The sample holds many counts of this clonotype. The chain combines TRBV29-1 with TRBJ1-1, with 11 bases fitting TRBD1. Trimming cost V 0 bases and J 5 bases; bases outside gene matches: 11. Per the germline V gene, CDR1 is SQVTM and CDR2 is ANQGSEA. This CDR3 comprises 17 residues. CDR3 bases: TGCAGCGTTGAAGACTTTACGTTGGGGACAGGGGGGACTGAAGCTTTCTTT. Amino acids: CSVEDFTLGTGGTEAFF.

This chain joins TRBV29-1 and TRBJ2-6; either TRBD1 or TRBD2 may supply D (5 bases each). Trimming cost V 3 bases and J 0 bases, with 9 bases left between them. Germline CDR1 is SQVTM and CDR2 is ANQGSEA. The CDR3 has 15 amino acids. The CDR3 sequence: CSVEGTSSGANVLTF. In DNA, the CDR3 is TGCAGCGTTGAGGGGACCAGCTCTGGGGCCAACGTCCTGACTTTC.

J is TRBJ2-3 and V is TRBV29-1, with 12 bases that match TRBD2. Germline V gene data show CDR1 as SQVTM and CDR2 as ANQGSEA. V lost 3 bases to trimming and J lost 8 bases; unmatched junction nucleotides: 3. The CDR3 has 13 residues. The CDR3 region has the DNA TGCAGCGTTGAGACTAGCGGGAGAGGTACGCAGTATTTT. Its protein is CSVETSGRGTQYF.

This clonotype was picked up a small number of times. The rearrangement links TRBV10-2 to TRBJ2-7; 12 bases match TRBD2. Germline trimming cut 5 bases from V and 7 bases from J; bases unmatched to any gene: 6. Germline V lookup: CDR1 WSHSY, CDR2 SAAADI. The CDR3 runs 14 residues. The DNA for the CDR3 is TGCGCCAGCAGTCTAGCGGGAGGGCCCAGGGAGCAGTACTTC. Residues: CASSLAGGPREQYF.

This clonotype has a count of ten or more. This rearrangement joins TRBV14 to TRBJ2-5, with TRBD1 identical over 8 bases. The CDR3 runs to 15 residues. Germline-derived CDR1 and CDR2 are SGHDN and FVKESK. Losses at the gene ends were 4 bases for V and 7 bases for J; bases not matched to a gene: 11. The CDR3 sequence is CASSLGQGRLGTQYF. The CDR3 DNA reads as TGTGCCAGCAGCCTTGGACAGGGTAGACTTGGGACCCAGTACTTC.

The V call is TRBV7-6, the J call TRBJ2-5; TRBD1 matches at 7 bases. CDR1 is SGHVS, CDR2 FNYEAQ, per germline. The junction had 11 bases not matched to a gene; V was cut back by 5 bases and J by 2 bases. This CDR3 spans 16 amino acids. The CDR3 spells CASSPRQGWGQETQYF. The CDR3 region has the DNA TGTGCCAGCAGCCCAAGACAGGGATGGGGGCAAGAGACCCAGTACTTC.

The rearrangement uses TRBV20-1 and TRBJ2-3; 10 bases fit TRBD2. The germline CDR1 and CDR2 sequences are DFQATT and SNEGSKA (reference sequence). J was trimmed by 5 bases and V by 3 bases; bases with no gene match: 2. The length of the CDR3 is 13 residues. CDR3 in DNA: TGCAGTGCTAGCAGGACTAGCGGAGATACGCAGTATTTT. Protein: CSASRTSGDTQYF.

This clonotype was seen many times. The V and J genes are TRBV6-5 and TRBJ2-5, with a tentative D call TRBD2 (6 bases). Germline assignment: CDR1 MNHEY and CDR2 SVGAGI. The germline V and J ends were trimmed by 6 bases and 3 bases, with 14 bases remaining between them. The CDR3 extends over 14 amino acids. For the CDR3, the DNA is TGTGCCAGCAGATTAGGTGGAGGGAAAGAGACCCAGTACTTC. It codes for CASRLGGGKETQYF.

Ten or more counts support this clonotype. The genes are TRBV14 and TRBJ1-1, with a weak D call TRBD1 (5 bases). The V gene lost 1 base and the J gene lost 8 bases, with 17 bases spanning the gap. This CDR3 is built from 15 residues. The germline gives CDR1 SGHDN, CDR2 FVKESK. The CDR3 nucleotides are TGTGCCAGCAGCCAAGGTTATGAAGGGGCCCGGGAAGCTTTCTTT. This translates into CASSQGYEGAREAFF.

J is TRBJ1-2 and V is TRBV7-2; TRBD1 matches at 7 bases. The CDR3 has 14 amino acids. Germline values: CDR1 SGHTA, CDR2 FQGNSA. The V and J ends lost 5 bases and 4 bases, in that order; junction bases with no gene match: 7. In DNA, the CDR3 is TGTGCCAGCAGCCTAGGGACAGTACCCTATGGCTACACCTTC. As protein: CASSLGTVPYGYTF.

The sample holds many counts of this clonotype. The chain's CDR3 is CASSPSTSGRAIDTQYF. CDR3 nucleotide sequence: TGTGCCAGCTCACCTTCAACTAGCGGGAGGGCCATAGATACGCAGTATTTT. The chain uses TRBV18 and TRBJ2-3; TRBD2 matches at 13 bases. V shed 3 bases, J shed 5 bases, and the junction held 8 bases outside the gene matches. CDR1 is KGHSH and CDR2 is LQKENI in the germline V gene. CDR3 size: 17 residues.

This clonotype was recorded at least ten times. The rearrangement joins TRBV2 to TRBJ1-5; a possible D gene is TRBD1 (6 bases). Germline CDR1 SNHLY, CDR2 FYNNEI. The V end was cut by 8 bases, the J end by 2 bases, with 10 bases between. The CDR3 extends over 13 amino acids. The CDR3 DNA reads TGTGCCAGCCGCAGGGGAGGCAATCAGCCCCAGCATTTT. Amino acid sequence: CASRRGGNQPQHF.

This clonotype was seen a few times. Sequence at one end of the junction differs from germline and may be a read error. V usage is TRBV28 and J usage is TRBJ1-2, with TRBD1 as a possible D gene (6 bases). The CDR3 length is 13 residues. Germline CDR1 is MDHEN and CDR2 is SYDVKM. The CDR3 region is CASSSQGDYGCTF. The CDR3 DNA is TGTGCCAGCAGTTCACAGGGTGACTATGGCTGCACCTTC.

Many counts were recorded for this clonotype. The chain carries TRBV28 and TRBJ1-1, with unresolved D. Germline CDR1 reads MDHEN; CDR2 reads SYDVKM. V was pared by 2 bases and J by 6 bases, with 10 bases between. The CDR3 is made up of 13 amino acids. CDR3: CASSLGVPPEAFF. The CDR3 DNA follows: TGTGCCAGCAGTTTAGGTGTCCCCCCTGAAGCTTTCTTT.

There are many counts of this clonotype. The CDR3 loop reads CASSESRSAHEQYF. CDR3 bases: TGTGCCAGCAGTGAGTCGAGGAGCGCCCACGAGCAGTACTTC. This chain connects TRBV2 to TRBJ2-7; the D is unclear. This CDR3 contains 14 residues. Per the germline V gene, CDR1 is SNHLY and CDR2 is FYNNEI. Trimming took 3 bases from V and 5 from J, leaving 14 bases between them.

This clonotype was counted ten times or more. The chain combines TRBV29-1 with TRBJ2-3; D is unclear. Germline V gives CDR1 SQVTM, CDR2 ANQGSEA. V was cut by 6 bases and J by 0 bases, with 7 bases left in between. The CDR3 has 12 residues. CDR3: CSVAASTDTQYF. In DNA form, the CDR3 reads TGCAGCGTCGCGGCTAGCACAGATACGCAGTATTTT.

This clonotype has only a few counts. The rearrangement links TRBV2 to TRBJ1-2, with D perhaps matching TRBD1 (5 bases). There are 15 residues in the CDR3. The germline gives CDR1 SNHLY, CDR2 FYNNEI. V was clipped by 1 base and J by 8 bases, with 17 bases between them. The CDR3 DNA sequence: TGTGCCAGCAGTGAAGAGGCCCCGTTGGGACTAGGCTACACCTTC. It encodes CASSEEAPLGLGYTF.

This clonotype was detected many times. The J gene is TRBJ1-2, the V gene TRBV30, with unresolved D. The CDR3 is 13 residues long. Trimming shortened V by 2 bases and J by 5 bases, and 12 bases separated the two germline ends. CDR1 GTSNPN and CDR2 SVGIG come from the germline V gene (reference sequence). Here the CDR3 DNA reads TGTGCCTGGAGTAACGGACTTTTTTATGGCTACACCTTC. Protein sequence: CAWSNGLFYGYTF.

The chain combines TRBV6-2 or TRBV6-3 with TRBJ2-5; possibly TRBD2 for D (6 bases). V was cut by 3 bases and J by 2 bases, with 10 bases left in between. Per the germline V gene, CDR1 is MNHEY and CDR2 is SVGEGT. This CDR3 contains 14 residues. In DNA form, the CDR3 reads TGTGCCAGCAGTTATGGGGGGTCACAAGAGACCCAGTACTTC. As protein: CASSYGGSQETQYF.

Regarding this clonotype: A read error may be the cause here, since a much bigger clone is one base away. The chain uses TRBV20-1 and TRBJ2-6, with D possibly TRBD1 on 6 matching bases. Germline V CDR1 and CDR2: DFQATT, SNEGSKA (reference sequence). The CDR3 sequence is 16 residues long. Between the trimmed V and J ends, which lost 3 bases and 0 bases, there was a span of 12 bases. The CDR3 is CSASDGQSSGANVLTF. DNA for the CDR3: TGCAGTGCTAGTGATGGACAGAGCTCTGGGGCCAACGTCCTGACTTTC.

This clonotype was counted a few times. V gene TRBV12-3 or TRBV12-4 combines with J gene TRBJ1-5; 9 nucleotides align to TRBD1. With V trimmed by 2 bases and J by 6 bases, 5 bases remained unmatched. The CDR3 contains 15 residues. The CDR3 nucleotides read TGTGCCAGCAGTTTAAACAGGGGGCTTGGTCAGCCCCAGCATTTT. Its translation is CASSLNRGLGQPQHF.